These 21 T cell receptor beta chains were sequenced from one sample in a study of cytomegalovirus exposure and HLA in healthy donors. The PCR ran on 60 Vbeta and 13 Jbeta primers. Profiled with immunoSEQ multiplex PCR; TCRdb holds only in-frame clones, not every one. This repertoire shows about 150,000 clones, 60% to 80% found once; its top ten account for about 11%. Sequenced: PBMCs. These receptors were obtained from a man aged 18 to 35 in good health and CMV-seropositive.

The chain's CDR3 is CASSFDRGQNQPQHF. CDR3 bases: TGTGCCAGCAGCTTTGACAGGGGGCAGAATCAGCCCCAGCATTTT. The chain has TRBV7-8 and TRBJ1-5; 10 bases match TRBD1. CDR1 SGHVS and CDR2 FQNEAQ come from the germline V gene. J gave up 4 bases and V 3 bases, and 3 bases lay outside the gene matches. The CDR3 has 15 residues.

This sequence joins TRBV19 and TRBJ1-2; D is unresolved. CDR1 and CDR2 (germline): LNHDA, SQIVND (reference sequence). The V end was cut by 1 base, the J end by 7 bases, with 10 bases between. The CDR3 extends over 13 amino acids. CDR3 protein: CASSIGASPGYTF. CDR3 in DNA: TGTGCCAGTAGTATAGGGGCCAGCCCTGGCTACACCTTC.

The rearrangement joins TRBV15 to TRBJ2-7, with D perhaps TRBD1 (6 bases). Trimming removed 1 base from V and 4 bases from J, with 20 bases in between. Germline CDR1 LNHNV, CDR2 YYDKDF (reference sequence). The CDR3 contains 17 residues. CDR3 DNA: TGTGCCACCAGCAGAGGGGGCGGACTCGACAGGTCTTACGAGCAGTACTTC. Translated: CATSRGGGLDRSYEQYF.

Remarks on this clone: An end of the junction differs from the germline gene, which may be a read error. The chain has TRBV7-7 and TRBJ2-2, with TRBD2 as a possible D gene (5 bases). Germline loops: CDR1 SSHAT, CDR2 FNYEAQ (reference sequence). CDR3 length equals 15 residues. CDR3 sequence: CASSLDGTNTGELFF. The CDR3 DNA follows: TGTGCTAGCAGCTTAGACGGGACGAACACCGGGGAGCTGTTTTTT.

V gene TRBV4-2 combines with J gene TRBJ2-2, with D perhaps matching TRBD2 (6 bases). This CDR3 is built from 16 residues. Germline lookup yields CDR1 LGHNA and CDR2 YNFKEQ. V shed 2 bases and J shed 5 bases, with 15 bases lying between them. CDR3 sequence: CASSQLRDSQTGELFF. CDR3 bases: TGTGCCAGCAGCCAACTGCGGGACTCCCAGACCGGGGAGCTGTTTTTT.

In its sample, this clone was seen a few times. The chain combines TRBV19 with TRBJ2-5; D unclear. The germline V and J ends were trimmed by 3 bases and 5 bases, with 4 bases remaining between them. Germline CDR1 is LNHDA and CDR2 is SQIVND (reference sequence). The CDR3 has 11 residues. CDR3 amino acids: CASSMGETQYF. The CDR3 coding sequence is TGTGCCAGTAGTATGGGCGAGACCCAGTACTTC.

In this sample, this clone turned up once. The rearrangement joins TRBV28 to TRBJ1-4, with D unresolved. The CDR3 is 16 residues long. V shed 1 base and J shed 0 bases, with 9 bases lying between them. Germline CDR1 MDHEN, CDR2 SYDVKM. This CDR3 is CASSLFFGATNEKLFF. The CDR3 coding sequence is TGTGCCAGCAGTTTATTCTTCGGTGCAACTAATGAAAAACTGTTTTTT. The variable domain in full, completed from reference TRBV28 and TRBJ1-4, reads DVKVTQSSRYLVKRTGEKVFLECVQDMDHENMFWYRQDPGLGLRLIYFSYDVKMKEKGDIPEGYSVSREKKERFSLILESASTNQTSMYLCASSLFFGATNEKLFFGSGTQLSVL.

V usage is TRBV28 and J usage is TRBJ2-5; 10 nucleotides align to TRBD1. From germline, CDR1 is MDHEN and CDR2 SYDVKM. The trim removed 6 bases at V and 8 bases at J, leaving 6 bases unmatched. The CDR3 is 13 residues long. Here the CDR3 reads CASSPGTGVTQYF. In nucleotides, the CDR3 is TGTGCCAGCAGCCCCGGGACAGGGGTCACCCAGTACTTC.

The CDR3 region has the DNA TGTGCCAGCAGTGAAGTTTTAGGGACAGGGGGCTACGAGCAGTACTTC. As protein: CASSEVLGTGGYEQYF. V is TRBV6-1 and J is TRBJ2-7, with 11 positions matching TRBD1. The CDR3 has 16 residues. V was clipped by 1 base and J by 3 bases; unmatched bases: 5. The germline V gene has CDR1 MNHNS and CDR2 SASEGT.

This sequence joins TRBV2 and TRBJ1-4; 9 bases map to TRBD1. The CDR3 consists of 16 residues. CDR1 and CDR2 from the germline V gene are SNHLY and FYNNEI. V lost 6 bases and J lost 7; bases outside the gene matches: 12. CDR3 sequence (DNA): TGTGCCAGCAGGGCCGGGACAGGGCGAATTGGTGAAAAACTGTTTTTT. Its protein is CASRAGTGRIGEKLFF.

The chain carries TRBV9 and TRBJ1-1; 9 bases are a match to TRBD1. Germline values: CDR1 SGDLS, CDR2 YYNGEE. The CDR3 contains 15 residues. J gave up 1 base and V 3 bases, and 4 bases lay outside the gene matches. As DNA, the CDR3 is TGTGCCAGCAGCGCAGACAGGGGGGAGAACACTGAAGCTTTCTTT. It specifies CASSADRGENTEAFF. The full variable domain, completed using reference TRBV9 and TRBJ1-1, is DSGVTQTPKHLITATGQRVTLRCSPRSGDLSVYWYQQSLDQGLQFLIQYYNGEERAKGNILERFSAQQFPDLHSELNLSSLELGDSALYFCASSADRGENTEAFFGQGTRLTVV.

This clone has just a few counts. The V and J genes are TRBV6-6 and TRBJ2-5; the match to TRBD2 covers 7 bases. The V segment lost 2 bases and the J segment 4 bases; nucleotides outside the gene matches: 7. The CDR3 sequence is 15 residues long. Looked up from germline, CDR1 is MNHNY and CDR2 is SVGAGI (reference sequence). The CDR3 region has the DNA TGTGCCAGCAGTTACAGTAGGGGCGGGGGAGAGACCCAGTACTTC. Translated, it gives CASSYSRGGGETQYF.

The J gene is TRBJ2-6, the V gene TRBV4-2, with D unresolved. This CDR3 has 13 residues. The ends were cut back, 8 bases at V and 0 bases at J, with 5 bases in the middle. The germline gives CDR1 LGHNA, CDR2 YNFKEQ. The CDR3 here is CASRYSGANVLTF. As DNA, the CDR3 is TGTGCCAGCCGCTACTCTGGGGCCAACGTCCTGACTTTC.

A few counts support this clone. This rearrangement joins TRBV11-3 to TRBJ2-7, with 11 positions matching TRBD2. The ends lost 2 bases at V and 7 bases at J; junction bases unmatched: 4. Germline V lookup: CDR1 SGHNT, CDR2 YENEEA. CDR3 length: 14 residues. The CDR3 sequence is CASSLTSGRGEQYF. The CDR3, as DNA: TGTGCCAGCAGCTTAACTAGCGGGAGAGGGGAGCAGTACTTC.

This chain links TRBV29-1 with TRBJ2-2; tentative D call: TRBD1 (6 bases). V was clipped by 0 bases and J by 0 bases, with 23 bases between them. There are 20 residues in the CDR3. Per the germline V gene, CDR1 is SQVTM and CDR2 is ANQGSEA. As DNA, the CDR3 is TGCAGCGTTGAAGAGGGGCAGGGGAGTGGGATAGGCACGAACACCGGGGAGCTGTTTTTT. It specifies CSVEEGQGSGIGTNTGELFF.

The chain employs TRBV18 and TRBJ2-1, with D tentatively TRBD2 (6 bases). V gave up 6 bases and J gave up 14 bases, with 14 bases separating them. The germline CDR1 and CDR2 sequences are KGHSH and LQKENI. The CDR3 has 11 amino acids. This chain's CDR3 is CASSSGGIEFF. The DNA for the CDR3 is TGTGCCAGCTCCAGTGGGGGGATCGAGTTCTTC.

This chain's CDR3 is CASRSAGRTDTQYF. In DNA, the CDR3 is TGCGCCAGCAGGTCAGCGGGGCGCACAGATACGCAGTATTTT. The chain links TRBV10-2 to TRBJ2-3, with 7 bases that match TRBD2. V dropped 6 bases and J dropped 1; count of bases not matched to a gene: 4. The CDR3 consists of 14 residues. Germline V gene sequence: CDR1 WSHSY, CDR2 SAAADI.

The V call is TRBV18, the J call TRBJ1-5; D is possibly TRBD1 (6 bases). The CDR3 has 14 amino acids. Germline loops: CDR1 KGHSH, CDR2 LQKENI. V lost 4 bases to trimming and J lost 5 bases, with 12 bases between them. The CDR3 spells CASSLRGRDQPQHF. As DNA, the CDR3 is TGTGCCAGCTCACTCAGGGGTAGGGATCAGCCCCAGCATTTT.

This clone has just a few counts. Written as DNA, the CDR3 is TGTGCCAGCAGTTATAGACTGGACTACGAGCAGTACTTC. Residues: CASSYRLDYEQYF. The rearrangement uses TRBV2 and TRBJ2-7; D not certain. V lost 5 bases to trimming and J lost 3 bases, with 11 bases between them. Germline CDR1 SNHLY, CDR2 FYNNEI. The CDR3 runs to 13 residues.

This chain joins TRBV5-1 and TRBJ1-6, with 7 bases matching TRBD1. The junction had 4 bases not matched to a gene; V was cut back by 0 bases and J by 10 bases. The CDR3 consists of 14 residues. The germline V gene encodes CDR1 SGHRS and CDR2 YFSETQ. This CDR3 is CASSLGQGGSPLHF. CDR3 bases: TGCGCCAGCAGCTTGGGACAGGGAGGCTCACCCCTCCACTTT.

The J gene is TRBJ2-3, the V gene TRBV2, with TRBD2 identical over 10 bases. This CDR3 has 15 residues. Unmatched junction bases numbered 4, after V lost 7 bases and J lost 0 bases. In germline, CDR1 is SNHLY, CDR2 FYNNEI. The CDR3 spells CASKGSGRSTDTQYF. For the CDR3, the DNA is TGTGCCAGCAAGGGTAGCGGGAGGAGCACAGATACGCAGTATTTT.